Listed below are T cell receptor beta chains from one sample, sequenced in a study of regulatory T cells in long-lasting Graves disease. A single record per CDR3 protein comes from TCRdb applying MiXCR to the multiplex PCR reads. The sample carries 620,000 or so distinct CDR3 sequences, around 15% recorded once. These records were also assigned to another study, of T cells in Graves' hyperthyroidism and ophthalmopathy.

Sequenced material: peripheral blood mononuclear cells (PBMCs), taken at new diagnosis, from a patient treated with antithyroid drugs. The receptors originated from a woman in her thirties with Graves disease. Both conserved end residues are part of each CDR3. D genes are given only for firm matches. Clone size, where shown, is once, few, many, or a class for clones that have expanded.

TRBV28	TRBJ2-7	TRBD1	many	TGTGCCAGCAGAGGAGCCGGGACAGGGACCTACGAGCAGTACTTC	CASRGAGTGTYEQYF
TRBV20-1	TRBJ2-4	TRBD2	few	TGCAGTGCTAGGAAAGCCGGGACTAGCGGGGCCGCGGAAAAAAACATTCAGTACTTC	CSARKAGTSGAAEKNIQYF
TRBV18	TRBJ1-6	-	-	TGTGCCAGCTCGCCCGGGCGACAAGATAATTCACCCCTCCACTTT	CASSPGRQDNSPLHF
TRBV7-3	TRBJ1-1	-	many	TGTGCCAGCAGCTTAACGAAAGCTCATGAAGCTTTCTTT	CASSLTKAHEAFF
TRBV7-9	TRBJ2-1	TRBD2	few	TGTGCCAGCAGCCGACTGACTAGCGCGAAACTGAATGAGCAGTTCTTC	CASSRLTSAKLNEQFF
TRBV7-9	TRBJ2-1	TRBD1	few	TGTGCCAGCAGACAACCGGGACAGGGTAGCAATGAGCAGTTCTTC	CASRQPGQGSNEQFF
TRBV5-1	TRBJ2-1	TRBD2	-	TGCGCCAGCAGCCAGGGGGCGGGTACAGAGACTAGCGGGAGGAATGAGCAGTTCTTC	CASSQGAGTETSGRNEQFF
TRBV9	TRBJ2-4	TRBD2	few	TGTGCCAGCAGCCCCAGACCCGGGACTAGCGGGAGCCAGGTCATTCAGTACTTC	CASSPRPGTSGSQVIQYF
TRBV5-1	TRBJ1-1	TRBD1	many	TGCGCCAGCACCCAGGGGGGGTTCACTGAAGCTTTCTTT	CASTQGGFTEAFF
TRBV28	TRBJ2-2	-	few	TGTGCCAGCAGCACCCCTATCCGAGGGAACACCGGGGAGCTGTTTTTT	CASSTPIRGNTGELFF
TRBV24-1	TRBJ2-1	-	-	TGTGCCACCAGTGCCCGCAAACTACCAGGGAATGAGCAGTTCTTC	CATSARKLPGNEQFF
TRBV11-2	TRBJ1-1	-	many	TGTGCCAGCAGCTTAGTCCCCGGGGGCGCGGTGAACACTGAAGCTTTCTTT	CASSLVPGGAVNTEAFF
TRBV9	TRBJ1-6	TRBD1	-	TGTGCCAGCAGCCCCTATGGGACAGAATATAATTCACCCCTCCACTTT	CASSPYGTEYNSPLHF
TRBV20-1	TRBJ2-2	TRBD2	-	TGCAGTGCTCGACGAGCGGGAGACACCGGGGAGCTGTTTTTT	CSARRAGDTGELFF